The rows below give T cell receptor beta chains drawn from one sample of a study of cytomegalovirus exposure and HLA in healthy donors. The protocol was immunoSEQ multiplex PCR, while the TCRdb copy is restricted to in-frame clones and leaves out a portion. The sample contains some 150,000 clones, roughly 74% of which appear only once. The sample was PBMCs. The receptors here all came from a man aged 35-49 years in good health and CMV-seronegative. Each CDR3 is given with its conserved first and last residue. The D gene is left open where the match is weak. A clone size is listed for some rows: how often the clone was seen (once, few, many), or a class if it is expanded.

v_call	j_call	clone_size	d_call	cdr3_nt	cdr3_aa
TRBV5-1	TRBJ2-5	-	-	TGCGCCAGCAGCTTGGCGGGGGGCGAAGAGACCCAGTACTTC	CASSLAGGEETQYF
TRBV7-8	TRBJ2-2	-	-	TGTGCCAGCAGCTTAACGGGAAGGGGGGGGGCCCCCGCCGGGGAGCTGTTTTTT	CASSLTGRGGAPAGELFF
TRBV7-2	TRBJ2-1	-	-	TGTGCCAGCAGCCCCTCCAGGGACAATGAGCAGTTCTTC	CASSPSRDNEQFF
TRBV27	TRBJ2-5	-	-	TGTGCCAGCAGTTTTGGAGGGGAGACCCAGTACTTC	CASSFGGETQYF
TRBV6-1	TRBJ1-1	few	-	TGTGCCAGCATCGAGACAGTGAACACTGAAGCTTTCTTT	CASIETVNTEAFF
TRBV28	TRBJ1-4	-	-	TGTGCCAGCAGGGACACAGGAACTTATAATGAAAAACTGTTTTTT	CASRDTGTYNEKLFF
TRBV2	TRBJ1-1	few	-	TGTGCCAGCAGTGAACGAGAGGGACACCAACTCTTTTGGACTGAAGCTTTCTTT	CASSEREGHQLFWTEAFF
TRBV4-1	TRBJ1-5	-	TRBD1	TGCGCCAGCAGCGCACAGGGGATTGGCAATCAGCCCCAGCATTTT	CASSAQGIGNQPQHF
TRBV11-2	TRBJ1-4	-	TRBD1	TGTGCCAGCAGCCGAGAGGGGACAGGGGAACTGTTTTTT	CASSREGTGELFF
TRBV4-3	TRBJ1-2	-	-	TGCGCCAGCAGCCAAGAATCCGGCAGAGGTGGCTACACCTTC	CASSQESGRGGYTF
TRBV5-1	TRBJ2-5	-	-	TGCGCCAGCAGCCCCCCCAGGGGAGGGGAGACCCAGTACTTC	CASSPPRGGETQYF
TRBV5-1	TRBJ1-4	few	-	TGCGCCAGCAGCACCGGATCGACAGGCCATAATGAAAAACTGTTTTTT	CASSTGSTGHNEKLFF
TRBV10-3	TRBJ2-1	once	TRBD1	TGTGCCATCAGCGGGGACAGAGGGAATGAGCAGTTCTTC	CAISGDRGNEQFF
TRBV2	TRBJ2-2	once	-	TGTGCCAGCTCAGGGATGGTCGACACCGGGGAGCTGTTTTTT	CASSGMVDTGELFF
TRBV5-1	TRBJ2-5	-	-	TGCGCCAGCAGCTACCCAGAAGAGACCCAGTACTTC	CASSYPEETQYF
TRBV5-6	TRBJ2-1	few	TRBD2	TGTGCCAGCAGCCTCGGGGGGTACAATGAGCAGTTCTTC	CASSLGGYNEQFF
TRBV28	TRBJ1-1	-	TRBD1	TGTGCCAGCAGTTTTCACAGGGGAGGAACTGAAGCTTTCTTT	CASSFHRGGTEAFF